The 6 T cell receptor beta chains given below trace back to one sample, sequenced in a study of T cell repertoires in cytomegalovirus infection. TCRdb passed the reads through MiXCR, listing each CDR3 protein once. The sample consists of 830,000 or so distinct CDR3 sequences, 32% of them appearing once. No antigen is known for these receptors. The input for sequencing was cultured CD8+ T cells from PBMCs, taken from culture after CMV antigen stimulation. All receptors derive from a human donor in good health (CMV status not recorded). Some clones in this sample may be carry-over from other donors' samples.

The V call is TRBV7-9, the J call TRBJ1-5; possibly TRBD1 for D (5 bases). V dropped 4 bases and J dropped 7 bases, with 17 bases sitting between them. CDR3 length: 15 residues. The V gene's germline CDR1 is SEHNR and CDR2 FQNEAQ (reference sequence). CDR3 coding DNA: TGTGCCAGCAGCTCGACCTCGGGGCGGGAACAGCCCCAGCATTTT. It encodes CASSSTSGREQPQHF.

The chain carries TRBV4-2 and TRBJ1-1, with unresolved D. V was pared by 0 bases and J by 9 bases, with 5 bases between. The germline gives CDR1 LGHNA, CDR2 YNFKEQ. The CDR3 has 11 amino acids. CDR3 sequence (DNA): TGTGCCAGCAGCCAAGATGGTAAAGCTTTCTTT. It encodes CASSQDGKAFF.

Only a few counts were recorded for this clonotype. The chain couples TRBV10-3 to TRBJ1-2; weak D call: TRBD1 (5 bases). Germline-derived CDR1 and CDR2 are ENHRY and SYGVKD. Trimming cost V 0 bases and J 4 bases, with 18 bases left between them. The CDR3 runs to 17 residues. The CDR3 DNA follows: TGTGCCATCAGTGAGTCCGGGGCGGGCCAGCCCCCCTATGGCTACACCTTC. It is translated as CAISESGAGQPPYGYTF.

The V and J genes are TRBV10-3 and TRBJ2-1, with TRBD1 as a possible D gene (6 bases). This CDR3 region has 14 residues. CDR1 and CDR2 from the germline V gene are ENHRY and SYGVKD. V was clipped by 6 bases and J by 6 bases, with 15 bases between them. The CDR3 loop reads CAIRVGQKGNEQFF. CDR3 DNA sequence: TGTGCCATCAGGGTAGGACAGAAAGGCAATGAGCAGTTCTTC.

V usage is TRBV6-5 and J usage is TRBJ1-1; TRBD1 matches 7 bases. The CDR3 runs to 14 residues. V lost 4 bases, J lost 11 bases, and 13 bases stayed unmatched. Per the germline V gene, CDR1 is MNHEY and CDR2 is SVGAGI. The CDR3, as DNA: TGTGCCAGCAGTTTAGATTTAGGGGGCGCGGGGGCTTTCTTT. It translates to CASSLDLGGAGAFF.

This clonotype was seen a handful of times. The rearrangement links TRBV7-8 to TRBJ1-1; no definite D call. CDR1 and CDR2 from the germline V gene are SGHVS and FQNEAQ. This CDR3 contains 14 residues. The germline V and J ends were trimmed by 5 bases and 4 bases, with 14 bases remaining between them. The CDR3 coding sequence is TGTGCCAGCAGCACGAGTCGGGGAGGCACTGAAGCTTTCTTT. This translates into CASSTSRGGTEAFF.